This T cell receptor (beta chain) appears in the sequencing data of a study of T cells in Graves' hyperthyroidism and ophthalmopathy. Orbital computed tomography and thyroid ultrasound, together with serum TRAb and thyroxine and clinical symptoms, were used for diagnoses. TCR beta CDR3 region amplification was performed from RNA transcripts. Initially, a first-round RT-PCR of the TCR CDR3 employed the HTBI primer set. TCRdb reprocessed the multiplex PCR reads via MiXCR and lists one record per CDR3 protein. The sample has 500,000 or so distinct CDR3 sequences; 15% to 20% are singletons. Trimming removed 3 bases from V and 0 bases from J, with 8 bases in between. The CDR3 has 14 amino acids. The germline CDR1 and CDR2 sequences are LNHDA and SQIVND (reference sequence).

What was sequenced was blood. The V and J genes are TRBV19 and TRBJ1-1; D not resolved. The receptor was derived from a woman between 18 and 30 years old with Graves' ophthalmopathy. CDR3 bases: TGTGCCAGTAGTATCTTACAGATGAACACTGAAGCTTTCTTT. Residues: CASSILQMNTEAFF.